This TCR beta chain appears in the sequencing data of a study of cytomegalovirus exposure and HLA in healthy donors. General observations from the study: Equally common other TCR beta chains were less clonally expanded than HLA-associated ones, a later analysis found. Associated with HLA alleles at 0.05 false discovery rate in a later analysis were around 17,000 TCR beta sequences. TCR beta V- and J-gene trimming was later associated with a missense DCLRE1C variant.

This clone showed up just a few times. Its antigen is undetermined. CDR3 size: 12 residues. CDR1 and CDR2 (germline): LGHNA, YNFKEQ. V was trimmed by 4 bases and J by 6 bases, leaving 10 bases between them. Primers: 60 Vbeta forward and 13 Jbeta reverse. Profiling relied on immunoSEQ multiplex PCR, and the TCRdb table lists in-frame clones only, not all of them. Of 150,000 to 200,000 clones in the sample, more than 80% are singletons; the top ten hold about 0.63%. Sequenced: PBMCs. This receptor was obtained from a boy between 10 and 17 years old in good health and CMV-seronegative. The genes are TRBV4-2 and TRBJ2-7; D uncertain. The CDR3 sequence: CASSLSATEQYF. As DNA, the CDR3 is TGTGCCAGCAGCCTCTCAGCGACCGAGCAGTACTTC.